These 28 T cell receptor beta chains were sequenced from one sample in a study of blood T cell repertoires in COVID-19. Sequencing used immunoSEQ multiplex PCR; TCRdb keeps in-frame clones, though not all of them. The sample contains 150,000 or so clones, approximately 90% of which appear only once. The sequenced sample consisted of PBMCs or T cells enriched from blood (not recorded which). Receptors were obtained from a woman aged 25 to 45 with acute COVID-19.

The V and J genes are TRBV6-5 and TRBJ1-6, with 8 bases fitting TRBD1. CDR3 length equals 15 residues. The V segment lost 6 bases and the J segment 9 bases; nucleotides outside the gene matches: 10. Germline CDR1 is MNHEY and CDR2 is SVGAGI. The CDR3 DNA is TGTGCCAGCAGGGATGGACAGGGCGCTTCTTCACCCCTCCACTTT. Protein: CASRDGQGASSPLHF.

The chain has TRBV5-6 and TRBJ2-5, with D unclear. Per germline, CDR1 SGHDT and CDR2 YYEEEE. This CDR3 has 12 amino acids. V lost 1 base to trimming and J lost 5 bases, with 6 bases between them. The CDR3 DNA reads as TGTGCCAGCAGCTTGTCACTGGAGACCCAGTACTTC. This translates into CASSLSLETQYF.

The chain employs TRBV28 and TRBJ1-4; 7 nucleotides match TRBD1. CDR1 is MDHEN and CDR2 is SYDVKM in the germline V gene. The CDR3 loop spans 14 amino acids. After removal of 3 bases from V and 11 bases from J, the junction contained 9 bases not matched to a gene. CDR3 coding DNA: TGTGCCAGCAGTTTCGGTTACGGGACAGATAAACTGTTTTTT. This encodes CASSFGYGTDKLFF.

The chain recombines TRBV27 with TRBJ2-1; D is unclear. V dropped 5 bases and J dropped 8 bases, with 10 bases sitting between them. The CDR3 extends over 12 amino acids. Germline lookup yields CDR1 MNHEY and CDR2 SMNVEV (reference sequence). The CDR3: CASSILGHEQFF. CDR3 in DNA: TGTGCCAGCAGTATCCTGGGCCATGAGCAGTTCTTC.

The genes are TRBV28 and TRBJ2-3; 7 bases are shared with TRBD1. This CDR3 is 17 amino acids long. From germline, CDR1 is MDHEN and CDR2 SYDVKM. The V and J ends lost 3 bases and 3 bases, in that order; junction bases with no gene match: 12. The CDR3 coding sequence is TGTGCCAGCAGTTTTAAAGGGGGCGCTCCGGGGACAGATACGCAGTATTTT. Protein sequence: CASSFKGGAPGTDTQYF.

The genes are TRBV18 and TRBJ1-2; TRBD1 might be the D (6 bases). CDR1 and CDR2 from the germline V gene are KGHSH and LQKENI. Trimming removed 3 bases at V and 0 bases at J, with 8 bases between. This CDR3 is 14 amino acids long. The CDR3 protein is CASSPGATNYGYTF. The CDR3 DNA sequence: TGTGCCAGCTCACCGGGGGCGACTAACTATGGCTACACCTTC.

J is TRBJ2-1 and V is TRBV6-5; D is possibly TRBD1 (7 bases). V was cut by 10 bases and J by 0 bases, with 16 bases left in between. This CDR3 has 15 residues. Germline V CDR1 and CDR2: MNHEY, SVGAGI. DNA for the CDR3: TGTGCCACCCAGGGGGGAGTGAGCTCCTACAATGAGCAGTTCTTC. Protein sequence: CATQGGVSSYNEQFF.

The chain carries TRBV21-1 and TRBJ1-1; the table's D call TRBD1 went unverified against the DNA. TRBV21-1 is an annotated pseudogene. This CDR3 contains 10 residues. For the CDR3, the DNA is TGTGCCAGCGCTTACAGGGTAGCTTTCTTT. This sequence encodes CASAYRVAFF.

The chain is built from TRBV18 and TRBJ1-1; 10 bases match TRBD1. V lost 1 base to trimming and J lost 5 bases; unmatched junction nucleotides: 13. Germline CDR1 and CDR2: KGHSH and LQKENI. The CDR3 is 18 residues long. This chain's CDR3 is CASSPRLGDRGLGTEAFF. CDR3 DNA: TGTGCCAGCTCACCACGGCTCGGGGACAGGGGACTTGGGACTGAAGCTTTCTTT.

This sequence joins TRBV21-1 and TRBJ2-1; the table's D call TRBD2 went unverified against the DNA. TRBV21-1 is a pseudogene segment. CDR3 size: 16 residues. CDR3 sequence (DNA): TGTGCCAGCAGCAAAGGAACCGGGACTGTAAACAATGAGCAGTTCTTC. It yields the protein CASSKGTGTVNNEQFF.

The CDR3 nucleotides are TGTGCCAGTAGTATTGGTGCAGGGGGGAGCGGCGAGCAGTACTTC. Protein: CASSIGAGGSGEQYF. This chain uses TRBV19 with TRBJ2-7; D is possibly TRBD1 (7 bases). Deletions cut 3 bases from V and 6 bases from J, with 18 bases between. The CDR3 is 15 amino acids. CDR1 is LNHDA, CDR2 SQIVND, per germline (reference sequence).

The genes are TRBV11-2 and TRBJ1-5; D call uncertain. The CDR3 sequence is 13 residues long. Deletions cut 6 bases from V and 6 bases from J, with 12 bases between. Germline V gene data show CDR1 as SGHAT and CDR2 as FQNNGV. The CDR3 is CASSSQEGQPQHF. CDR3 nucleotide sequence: TGTGCCAGCAGTTCTCAAGAGGGTCAGCCCCAGCATTTT.

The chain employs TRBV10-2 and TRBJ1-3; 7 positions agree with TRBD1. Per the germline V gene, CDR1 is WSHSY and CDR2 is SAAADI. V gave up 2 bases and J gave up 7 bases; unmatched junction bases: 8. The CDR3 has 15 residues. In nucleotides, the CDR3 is TGCGCCAGCAGTGAGCCCCGACAGGGCTTTAACACCATATATTTT. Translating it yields CASSEPRQGFNTIYF.

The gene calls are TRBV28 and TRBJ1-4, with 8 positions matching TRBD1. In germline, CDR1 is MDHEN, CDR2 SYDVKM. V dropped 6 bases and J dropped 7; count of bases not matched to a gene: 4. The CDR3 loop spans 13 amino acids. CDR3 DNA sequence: TGTGCCAGCAGCGACAGGGGCCGTGAAAAACTGTTTTTT. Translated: CASSDRGREKLFF.

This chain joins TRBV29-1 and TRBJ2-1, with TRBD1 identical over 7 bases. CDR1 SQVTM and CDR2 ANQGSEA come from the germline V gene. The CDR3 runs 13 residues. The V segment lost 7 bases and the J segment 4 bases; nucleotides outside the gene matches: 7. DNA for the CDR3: TGCAGCGGGGCCGGGACAGCGTACAATGAGCAGTTCTTC. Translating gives CSGAGTAYNEQFF.

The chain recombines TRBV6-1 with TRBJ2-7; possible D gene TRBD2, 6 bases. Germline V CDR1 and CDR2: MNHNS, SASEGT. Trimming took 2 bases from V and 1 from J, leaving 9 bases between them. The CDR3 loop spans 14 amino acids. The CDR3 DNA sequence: TGTGCCAGCAGTGAACAGGAGGGTTCCTACGAGCAGTACTTC. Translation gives CASSEQEGSYEQYF.

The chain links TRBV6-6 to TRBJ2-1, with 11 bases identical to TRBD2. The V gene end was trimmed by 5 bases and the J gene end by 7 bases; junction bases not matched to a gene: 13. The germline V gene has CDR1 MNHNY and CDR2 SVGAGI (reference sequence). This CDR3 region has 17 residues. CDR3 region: CASSRTSGSPLGNEQFF. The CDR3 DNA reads TGTGCCAGCAGTCGGACTAGCGGGTCCCCCCTGGGGAATGAGCAGTTCTTC.

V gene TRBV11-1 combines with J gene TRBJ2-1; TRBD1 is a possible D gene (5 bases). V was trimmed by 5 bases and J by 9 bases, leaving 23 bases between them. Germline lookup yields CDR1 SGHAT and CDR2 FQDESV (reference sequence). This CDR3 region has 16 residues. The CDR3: CASSQEIGAPFGEQFF. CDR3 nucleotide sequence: TGTGCCAGCAGCCAAGAGATAGGGGCGCCCTTCGGTGAGCAGTTCTTC.

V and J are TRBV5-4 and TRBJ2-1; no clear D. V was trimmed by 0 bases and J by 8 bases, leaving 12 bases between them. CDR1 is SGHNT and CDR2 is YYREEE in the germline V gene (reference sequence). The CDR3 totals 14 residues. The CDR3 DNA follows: TGTGCCAGCAGCTTGGCGCGCGAGCCGGATGAGCAGTTCTTC. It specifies CASSLAREPDEQFF.

The CDR3 loop reads CASSYRTSGTNEQFF. The CDR3, as DNA: TGTGCCAGCAGTTACAGGACTAGCGGGACTAATGAGCAGTTCTTC. V gene TRBV6-5 combines with J gene TRBJ2-1; 12 bases map to TRBD2. The V gene end was trimmed by 2 bases and the J gene end by 7 bases; junction bases not matched to a gene: 3. The CDR3 covers 15 residues. Germline CDR1 is MNHEY and CDR2 is SVGAGI.

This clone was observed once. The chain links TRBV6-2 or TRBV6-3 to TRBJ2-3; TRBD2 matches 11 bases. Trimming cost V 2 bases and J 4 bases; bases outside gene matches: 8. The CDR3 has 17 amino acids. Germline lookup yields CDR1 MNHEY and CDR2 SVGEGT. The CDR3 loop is CASSYTGGSGRADTQYF. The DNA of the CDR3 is TGTGCCAGCAGTTACACCGGAGGTAGCGGGAGGGCAGATACGCAGTATTTT.

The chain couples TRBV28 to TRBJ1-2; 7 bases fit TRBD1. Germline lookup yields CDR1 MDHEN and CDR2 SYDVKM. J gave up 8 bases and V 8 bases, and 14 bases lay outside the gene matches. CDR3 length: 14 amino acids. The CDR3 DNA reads TGTGCCAGCGGGCCTGGAGGGGGCGTTAAAGGCTACACCTTC. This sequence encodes CASGPGGGVKGYTF.

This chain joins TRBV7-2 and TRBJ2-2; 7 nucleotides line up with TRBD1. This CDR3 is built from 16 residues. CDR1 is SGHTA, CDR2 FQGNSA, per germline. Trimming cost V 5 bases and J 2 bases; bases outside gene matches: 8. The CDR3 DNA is TGTGCCAGCAGCCCAGGGGGTTCGGTTAACACCGGGGAGCTGTTTTTT. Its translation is CASSPGGSVNTGELFF.

The CDR3 bases are TGTGCCAGCAGTTCGACAGGGGGCTACACTGAAGCTTTCTTT. The encoded protein is CASSSTGGYTEAFF. This chain connects TRBV27 to TRBJ1-1; TRBD1 agrees at 10 bases. Germline V gene lookup returns CDR1 MNHEY and CDR2 SMNVEV (reference sequence). The CDR3 runs to 14 residues. J was trimmed by 3 bases and V by 4 bases; bases with no gene match: 2.

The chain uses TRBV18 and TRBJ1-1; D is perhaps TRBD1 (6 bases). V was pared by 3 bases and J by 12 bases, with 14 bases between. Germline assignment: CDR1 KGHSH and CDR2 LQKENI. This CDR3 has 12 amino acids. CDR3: CASSPQTGKSFF. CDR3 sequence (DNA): TGTGCCAGCTCACCCCAAACAGGGAAATCTTTCTTT.

The CDR3 region is CASSQGPAGAYNEQFF. The CDR3 region has the DNA TGTGCCAGCAGCCAAGGCCCGGCGGGAGCGTACAATGAGCAGTTCTTC. The chain employs TRBV4-2 and TRBJ2-1, with 7 bases matching TRBD2. This CDR3 comprises 16 residues. J lost 4 bases, V lost 1 base, and 7 bases had no gene match. Germline V gives CDR1 LGHNA, CDR2 YNFKEQ.

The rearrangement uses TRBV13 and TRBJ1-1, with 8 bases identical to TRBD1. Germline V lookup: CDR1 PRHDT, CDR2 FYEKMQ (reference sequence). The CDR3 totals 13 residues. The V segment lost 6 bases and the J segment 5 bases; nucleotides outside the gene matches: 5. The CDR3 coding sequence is TGTGCCAGCAGTGTGGGACAGGATACTGAAGCTTTCTTT. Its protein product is CASSVGQDTEAFF. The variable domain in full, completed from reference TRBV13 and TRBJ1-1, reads AAGVIQSPRHLIKEKRETATLKCYPIPRHDTVYWYQQGPGQDPQFLISFYEKMQSDKGSIPDRFSAQQFSDYHSELNMSSLELGDSALYFCASSVGQDTEAFFGQGTRLTVV.

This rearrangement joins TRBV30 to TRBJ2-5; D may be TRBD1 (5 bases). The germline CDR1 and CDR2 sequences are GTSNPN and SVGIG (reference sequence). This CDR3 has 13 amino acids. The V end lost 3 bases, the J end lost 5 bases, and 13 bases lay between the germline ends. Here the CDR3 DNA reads TGTGCCTGGAGGTCGCCCCCAGGGGAGACCCAGTACTTC. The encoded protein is CAWRSPPGETQYF.